The 14 T cell receptor beta chains below were found in one sample sequenced in a study of blood T cell repertoires in COVID-19. Assay: immunoSEQ multiplex PCR; the TCRdb copy retains only in-frame clones and omits some. The sample includes a few hundred thousand clones, 90% seen only once; the top ten take around 6.8%. The sample consisted of peripheral blood. The receptors were gathered from a young woman with COVID-19, enrolled during active disease.

The chain recombines TRBV7-9 with TRBJ1-2, with TRBD1 matching 7 bases. CDR1 SEHNR and CDR2 FQNEAQ come from the germline V gene (reference sequence). There are 13 residues in the CDR3. Trimming cost V 4 bases and J 5 bases; bases outside gene matches: 4. As DNA, the CDR3 is TGTGCCAGCAGCTCCGGCAGGGGGTATGGCTACACCTTC. Translated, it gives CASSSGRGYGYTF.

The rearrangement links TRBV28 to TRBJ2-2; D is possibly TRBD1 (5 bases). V was cut by 6 bases and J by 7 bases, with 18 bases left in between. Germline V gene lookup returns CDR1 MDHEN and CDR2 SYDVKM. The CDR3 is made up of 15 amino acids. The CDR3 DNA is TGTGCCAGCAGCAGCGCGGACACCAGGGTCGGGGAGCTGTTTTTT. Translation gives CASSSADTRVGELFF.

J is TRBJ1-1 and V is TRBV9; TRBD1 matches 7 bases. CDR1 SGDLS and CDR2 YYNGEE come from the germline V gene. V trimming: 0 bases; J trimming: 1 base; junction bases outside the gene matches: 6. This CDR3 comprises 16 residues. The CDR3 sequence: CASSVDPDRANTEAFF. CDR3 sequence (DNA): TGTGCCAGCAGCGTAGACCCAGACAGGGCGAACACTGAAGCTTTCTTT.

The chain recombines TRBV11-2 with TRBJ2-1, with 7 bases matching TRBD2. The ends lost 3 bases at V and 9 bases at J; junction bases unmatched: 14. The CDR3 length is 16 residues. Germline V gene data show CDR1 as SGHAT and CDR2 as FQNNGV. Here the CDR3 reads CASSLGTLGRELEQFF. CDR3 nucleotide sequence: TGTGCCAGCAGCTTGGGGACTTTGGGGCGGGAGCTTGAGCAGTTCTTC.

The chain recombines TRBV11-2 with TRBJ2-7, with 9 nucleotides matching TRBD1. V was clipped by 6 bases and J by 1 base; unmatched bases: 10. Germline V gives CDR1 SGHAT, CDR2 FQNNGV. There are 16 residues in the CDR3. Written as DNA, the CDR3 is TGTGCCAGCAGGGCTTGGGGGACAGGGAAATCCTACGAGCAGTACTTC. This translates into CASRAWGTGKSYEQYF.

V and J are TRBV2 and TRBJ1-5; TRBD1 aligns across 9 bases. Germline values: CDR1 SNHLY, CDR2 FYNNEI. This CDR3 contains 15 residues. Unmatched junction bases numbered 9, after V lost 5 bases and J lost 7 bases. The CDR3 sequence: CASSIYRGLGQPQHF. DNA of the CDR3: TGTGCCAGCAGTATCTACAGGGGGCTCGGGCAGCCCCAGCATTTT.

V usage is TRBV5-1 and J usage is TRBJ2-1, with a tentative D call TRBD1 (5 bases). Looked up from germline, CDR1 is SGHRS and CDR2 is YFSETQ. The CDR3 runs to 14 residues. The V end was cut by 0 bases, the J end by 10 bases, with 14 bases between. The CDR3 reads CASSLAWSAGEQFF. CDR3 nucleotides: TGCGCCAGCAGCTTGGCCTGGTCAGCAGGGGAGCAGTTCTTC.

The V and J genes are TRBV6-6 and TRBJ2-3; 7 bases match TRBD1. From germline, CDR1 is MNHNY and CDR2 SVGAGI (reference sequence). The CDR3 has 14 residues. Losses at the gene ends were 6 bases for V and 3 bases for J; bases not matched to a gene: 6. This chain's CDR3 is CASSPRDSTDTQYF. The CDR3 nucleotides are TGTGCCAGCAGCCCCAGGGACAGTACAGATACGCAGTATTTT.

The gene calls are TRBV23-1 and TRBJ2-7; perhaps TRBD1 as D (6 bases). TRBV23-1 is annotated as an ORF whose role is uncertain. This CDR3 contains 15 residues. V lost 4 bases, J lost 0 bases, and 13 bases lay in between. CDR3: CASSLRDTRSYEQYF. The CDR3 DNA follows: TGCGCCAGCAGTCTCCGGGACACCCGCTCCTACGAGCAGTACTTC.

This chain connects TRBV9 to TRBJ2-7, with 7 bases aligning to TRBD2. The CDR3 runs to 17 residues. Trimming removed 0 bases from V and 0 bases from J; junction bases left unmatched: 9. Germline V gene sequence: CDR1 SGDLS, CDR2 YYNGEE. CDR3 bases: TGTGCCAGCAGCGTAGGAATCAGCGGGGCTAGCTCCTACGAGCAGTACTTC. Protein: CASSVGISGASSYEQYF.

V gene TRBV19 combines with J gene TRBJ1-5; 8 bases agree with TRBD1. This CDR3 has 16 amino acids. Germline lookup yields CDR1 LNHDA and CDR2 SQIVND (reference sequence). J lost 3 bases, V lost 7 bases, and 11 bases had no gene match. CDR3 DNA sequence: TGTGCCAGTAAATTAGGGCAGGGGGCTTTCAATCAGCCCCAGCATTTT. It specifies CASKLGQGAFNQPQHF.

The CDR3 bases are TGCGCCAGCAGCTTGGTGGACAGGGGGCTAACAGATACGCAGTATTTT. Translated, it gives CASSLVDRGLTDTQYF. The chain couples TRBV5-1 to TRBJ2-3; the match to TRBD1 covers 11 bases. This CDR3 is built from 16 residues. Germline V gives CDR1 SGHRS, CDR2 YFSETQ. Trimming removed 0 bases from V and 3 bases from J; junction bases left unmatched: 3.

The chain links TRBV7-3 to TRBJ2-1, with 14 bases aligning to TRBD2. V trimming: 8 bases; J trimming: 10 bases; junction bases outside the gene matches: 7. The length of the CDR3 is 14 residues. Germline values: CDR1 SGHTA, CDR2 FQGTGA. CDR3 coding DNA: TGTGCCAGCTCGGGACTAGCGGGAGAGGGCGAGCAGTTCTTC. Amino acid sequence: CASSGLAGEGEQFF.

The gene calls are TRBV2 and TRBJ1-4; 10 bases match TRBD1. This CDR3 spans 14 amino acids. Trimming at V came to 4 bases and at J to 11 bases, leaving 7 bases not matched to a gene. Per germline, CDR1 SNHLY and CDR2 FYNNEI. The CDR3 sequence is CASSGPTGGAKLFF. The CDR3 DNA is TGTGCCAGCAGTGGCCCGACAGGGGGCGCGAAACTGTTTTTT.